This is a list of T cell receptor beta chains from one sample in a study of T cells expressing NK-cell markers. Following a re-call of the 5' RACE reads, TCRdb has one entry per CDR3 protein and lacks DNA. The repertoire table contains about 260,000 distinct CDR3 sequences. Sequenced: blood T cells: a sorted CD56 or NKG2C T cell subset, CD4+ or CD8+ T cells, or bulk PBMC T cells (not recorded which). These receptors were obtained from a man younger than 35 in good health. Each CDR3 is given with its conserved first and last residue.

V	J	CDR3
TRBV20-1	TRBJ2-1	CSAPRDSGNEQFF
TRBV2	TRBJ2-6	CASAWGFSGANVLTF
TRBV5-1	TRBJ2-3	CASRDSARTDTQYF
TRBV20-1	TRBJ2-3	CSARAPGLAGSTDTQYF
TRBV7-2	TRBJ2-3	CASSLVGLATDTQYF
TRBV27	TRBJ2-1	CASSFSSHEQFF
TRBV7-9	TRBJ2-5	CASSLRTGRFQETQYF
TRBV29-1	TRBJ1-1	CSVEGRVWETVRHTEAFF
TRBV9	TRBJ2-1	CASSVSNGANEQFF
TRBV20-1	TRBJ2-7	CSARVGQGSYEQYF
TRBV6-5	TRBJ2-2	CASSLAGESTGELFF
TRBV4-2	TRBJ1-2	CASSQDRTGYGYTF
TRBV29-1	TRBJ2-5	CSVLVAGKQETQYF
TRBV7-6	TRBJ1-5	CASSLESRRNQPQHF
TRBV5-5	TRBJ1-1	CASSSLGGRNTEAFF
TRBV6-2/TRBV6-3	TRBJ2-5	CASSSTGTPQVTQYF
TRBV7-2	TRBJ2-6	CASSLASSTGLSGANVLTF
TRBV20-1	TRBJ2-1	CSARAVGLLNEQFF
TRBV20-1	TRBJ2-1	CSANSGTSGRQFF
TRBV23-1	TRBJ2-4	CASSQDPLAKNIQYF
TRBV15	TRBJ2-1	CATSRETGRGLDEQFF
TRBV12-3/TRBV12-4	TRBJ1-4	CASKHGGTYEKLFF
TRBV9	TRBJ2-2	CASSVRQENTGELFF
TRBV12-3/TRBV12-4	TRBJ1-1	CASSSQLTGGEAFF
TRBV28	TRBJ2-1	CASSSRVLGKANEQFF
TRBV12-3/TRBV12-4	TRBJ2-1	CASSWDGRDEQFF
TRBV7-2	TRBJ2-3	CASSFEGSTDTQYF
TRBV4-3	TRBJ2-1	CASSQDSTSGRSYNEQFF
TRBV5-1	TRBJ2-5	CASSLVAGGPRETQYF